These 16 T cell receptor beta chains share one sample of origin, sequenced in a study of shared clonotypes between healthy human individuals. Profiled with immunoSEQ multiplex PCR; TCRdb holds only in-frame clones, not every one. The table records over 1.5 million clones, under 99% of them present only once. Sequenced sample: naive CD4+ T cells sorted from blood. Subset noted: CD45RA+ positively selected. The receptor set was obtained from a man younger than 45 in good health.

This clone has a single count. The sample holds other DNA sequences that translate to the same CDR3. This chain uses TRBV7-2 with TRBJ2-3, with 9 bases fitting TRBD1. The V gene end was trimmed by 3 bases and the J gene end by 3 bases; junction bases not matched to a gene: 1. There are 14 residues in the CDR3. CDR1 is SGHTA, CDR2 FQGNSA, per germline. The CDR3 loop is CASSLGQGTDTQYF. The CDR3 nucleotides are TGTGCCAGCAGCTTGGGACAGGGAACAGATACGCAGTATTTT.

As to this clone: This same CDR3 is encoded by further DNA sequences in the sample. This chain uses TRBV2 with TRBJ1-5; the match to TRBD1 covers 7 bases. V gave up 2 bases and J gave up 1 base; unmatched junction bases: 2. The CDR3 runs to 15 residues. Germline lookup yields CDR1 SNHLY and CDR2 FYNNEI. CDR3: CASSETTGSNQPQHF. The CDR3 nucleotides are TGTGCCAGCAGTGAAACGACAGGGAGCAATCAGCCCCAGCATTTT.

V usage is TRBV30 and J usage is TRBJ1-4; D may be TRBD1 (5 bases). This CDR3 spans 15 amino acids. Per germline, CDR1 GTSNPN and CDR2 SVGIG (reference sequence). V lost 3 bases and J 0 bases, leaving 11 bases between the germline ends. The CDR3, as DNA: TGTGCCTGGAGAGAGAAGACAGCAACTAATGAAAAACTGTTTTTT. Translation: CAWREKTATNEKLFF. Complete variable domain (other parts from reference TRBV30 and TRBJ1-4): SQTIHQWPATLVQPVGSPLSLECTVEGTSNPNLYWYRQAAGRGLQLLFYSVGIGQISSEVPQNLSASRPQDRQFILSSKKLLLSDSGFYLCAWREKTATNEKLFFGSGTQLSVL.

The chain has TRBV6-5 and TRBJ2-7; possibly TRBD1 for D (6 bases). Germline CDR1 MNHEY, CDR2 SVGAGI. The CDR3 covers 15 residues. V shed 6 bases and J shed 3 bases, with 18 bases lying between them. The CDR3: CASRPQGVLIYEQYF. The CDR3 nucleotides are TGTGCCAGCAGACCACAGGGTGTGTTGATCTACGAGCAGTACTTC.

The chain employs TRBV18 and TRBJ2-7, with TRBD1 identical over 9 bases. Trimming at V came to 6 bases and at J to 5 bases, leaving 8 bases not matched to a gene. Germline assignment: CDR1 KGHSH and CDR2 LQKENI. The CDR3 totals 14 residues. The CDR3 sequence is CASSPGTGLNEQYF. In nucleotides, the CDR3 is TGTGCCAGCTCTCCCGGGACAGGGCTTAACGAGCAGTACTTC.

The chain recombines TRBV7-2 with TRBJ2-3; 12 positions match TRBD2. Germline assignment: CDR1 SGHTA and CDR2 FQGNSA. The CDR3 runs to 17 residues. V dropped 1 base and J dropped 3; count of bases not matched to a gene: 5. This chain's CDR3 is CASSLGASGRVTDTQYF. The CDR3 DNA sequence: TGTGCCAGCAGCTTAGGAGCTAGCGGGAGGGTTACAGATACGCAGTATTTT.

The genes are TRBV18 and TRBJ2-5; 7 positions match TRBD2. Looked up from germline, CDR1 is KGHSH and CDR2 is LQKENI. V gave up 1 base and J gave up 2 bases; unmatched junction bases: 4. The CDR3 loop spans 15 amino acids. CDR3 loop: CASSPQLAPQETQYF. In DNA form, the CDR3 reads TGTGCCAGCTCACCACAACTAGCGCCTCAAGAGACCCAGTACTTC. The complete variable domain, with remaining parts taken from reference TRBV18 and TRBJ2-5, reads NAGVMQNPRHLVRRRGQEARLRCSPMKGHSHVYWYRQLPEEGLKFMVYLQKENIIDESGMPKERFSAEFPKEGPSILRIQQVVRGDSAAYFCASSPQLAPQETQYFGPGTRLLVL.

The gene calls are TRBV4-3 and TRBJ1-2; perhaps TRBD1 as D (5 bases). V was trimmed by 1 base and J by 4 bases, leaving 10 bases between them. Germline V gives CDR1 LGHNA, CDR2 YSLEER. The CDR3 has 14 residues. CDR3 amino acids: CASSQGQGSYGYTF. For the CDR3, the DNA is TGCGCCAGCAGCCAAGGGCAGGGCTCCTATGGCTACACCTTC.

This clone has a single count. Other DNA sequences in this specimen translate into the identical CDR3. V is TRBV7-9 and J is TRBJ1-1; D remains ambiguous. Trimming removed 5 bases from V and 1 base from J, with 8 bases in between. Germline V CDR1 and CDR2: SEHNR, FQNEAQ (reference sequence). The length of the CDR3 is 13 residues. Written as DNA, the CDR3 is TGTGCCAGCAGCCTAAGACAGAACACTGAAGCTTTCTTT. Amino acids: CASSLRQNTEAFF.

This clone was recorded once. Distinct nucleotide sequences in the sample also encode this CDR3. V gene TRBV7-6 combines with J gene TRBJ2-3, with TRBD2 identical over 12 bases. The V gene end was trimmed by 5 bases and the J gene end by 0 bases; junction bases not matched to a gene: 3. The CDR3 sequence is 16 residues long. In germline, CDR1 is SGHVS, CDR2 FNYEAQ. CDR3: CASSLLAGGSTDTQYF. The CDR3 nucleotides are TGTGCCAGCAGCCTCCTAGCGGGAGGGAGCACAGATACGCAGTATTTT.

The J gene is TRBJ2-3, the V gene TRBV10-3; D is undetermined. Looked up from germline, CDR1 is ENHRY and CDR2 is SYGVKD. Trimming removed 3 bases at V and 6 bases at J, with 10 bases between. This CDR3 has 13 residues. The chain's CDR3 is CAISDVYRDTQYF. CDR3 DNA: TGTGCCATCAGTGACGTTTATCGGGATACGCAGTATTTT.

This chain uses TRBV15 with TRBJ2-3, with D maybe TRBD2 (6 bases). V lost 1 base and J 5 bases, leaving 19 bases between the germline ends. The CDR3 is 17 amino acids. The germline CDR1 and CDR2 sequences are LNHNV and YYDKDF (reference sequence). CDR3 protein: CATSRGGIGFNLDTQYF. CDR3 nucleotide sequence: TGTGCCACCAGCAGAGGCGGGATTGGCTTTAATTTAGATACGCAGTATTTT.

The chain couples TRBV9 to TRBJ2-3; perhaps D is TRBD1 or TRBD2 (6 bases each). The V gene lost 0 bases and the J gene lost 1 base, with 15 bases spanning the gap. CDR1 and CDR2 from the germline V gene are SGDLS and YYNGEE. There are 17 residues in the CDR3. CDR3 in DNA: TGTGCCAGCAGCGTAGGGAATAGGGGGGCCCGCACAGATACGCAGTATTTT. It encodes CASSVGNRGARTDTQYF. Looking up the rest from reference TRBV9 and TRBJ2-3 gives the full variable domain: DSGVTQTPKHLITATGQRVTLRCSPRSGDLSVYWYQQSLDQGLQFLIQYYNGEERAKGNILERFSAQQFPDLHSELNLSSLELGDSALYFCASSVGNRGARTDTQYFGPGTRLTVL.

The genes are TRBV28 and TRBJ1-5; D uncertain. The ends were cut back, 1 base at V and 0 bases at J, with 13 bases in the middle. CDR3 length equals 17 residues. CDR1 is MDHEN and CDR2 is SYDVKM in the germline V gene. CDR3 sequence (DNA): TGTGCCAGCAGTTTATATACATCGCATAATAGCAATCAGCCCCAGCATTTT. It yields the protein CASSLYTSHNSNQPQHF.

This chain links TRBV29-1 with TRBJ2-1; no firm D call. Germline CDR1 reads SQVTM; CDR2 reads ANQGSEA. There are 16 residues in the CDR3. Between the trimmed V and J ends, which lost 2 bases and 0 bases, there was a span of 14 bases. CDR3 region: CSVESVAASSYNEQFF. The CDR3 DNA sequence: TGCAGCGTTGAATCTGTGGCGGCTAGCTCCTACAATGAGCAGTTCTTC.

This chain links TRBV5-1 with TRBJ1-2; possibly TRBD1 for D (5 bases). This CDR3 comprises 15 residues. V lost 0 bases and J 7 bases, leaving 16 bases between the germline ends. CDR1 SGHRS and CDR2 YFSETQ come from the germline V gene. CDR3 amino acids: CASSLEGGTVSGYTF. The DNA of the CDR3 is TGCGCCAGCAGCTTGGAGGGCGGGACGGTTAGTGGCTACACCTTC.